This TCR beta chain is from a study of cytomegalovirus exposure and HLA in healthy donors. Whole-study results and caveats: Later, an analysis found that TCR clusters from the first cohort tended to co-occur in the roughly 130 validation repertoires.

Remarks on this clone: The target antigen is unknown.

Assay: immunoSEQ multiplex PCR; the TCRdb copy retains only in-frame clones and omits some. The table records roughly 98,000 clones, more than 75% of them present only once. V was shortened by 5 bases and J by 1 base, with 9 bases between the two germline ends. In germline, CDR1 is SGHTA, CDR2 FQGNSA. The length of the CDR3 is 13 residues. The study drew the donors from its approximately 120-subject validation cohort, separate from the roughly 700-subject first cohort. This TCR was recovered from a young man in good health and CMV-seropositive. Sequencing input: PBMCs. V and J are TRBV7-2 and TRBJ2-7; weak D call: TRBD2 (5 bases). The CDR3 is CASSGSVSYEQYF. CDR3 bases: TGTGCCAGCAGCGGGAGCGTTTCCTACGAGCAGTACTTC.